The 28 T cell receptor beta chains below were found in one sample sequenced in a study of sequential checkpoint blockade in melanoma. Data came from immunoSEQ multiplex PCR; TCRdb stores just in-frame clones and leaves some out. The data show some 18,000 clones, 26% seen once. Documented treatment: randomized to nivolumab then ipilimumab (arm A) or the reverse (arm B). The sequences come from tumor tissue (inferred from file names), collected from a patient given nivolumab and ipilimumab in sequence. These receptors all come from a human donor with melanoma.

This chain uses TRBV2 with TRBJ2-7; 8 bases map to TRBD2. Trimming cost V 6 bases and J 0 bases; bases outside gene matches: 7. The CDR3 contains 15 residues. Germline V gene sequence: CDR1 SNHLY, CDR2 FYNNEI. The CDR3 reads CASSGTSGTSYEQYF. The CDR3 nucleotides are TGTGCCAGCAGCGGAACTAGCGGAACCTCCTACGAGCAGTACTTC.

This clone was recorded a few times. The chain employs TRBV1 and TRBJ2-2. TRBV1 is designated a pseudogene. The CDR3 is made up of 13 amino acids. The CDR3 loop reads CASSQEQTGELFF. The CDR3 nucleotides are TGCGCCAGCAGCCAAGAGCAAACCGGGGAGCTGTTTTTT.

A few counts support this clone. The chain joins TRBV6-8 to TRBJ2-3, with D unresolved. Germline V gene sequence: CDR1 MNHGY, CDR2 SAAAGT. The V gene lost 10 bases and the J gene lost 0 bases, with 14 bases spanning the gap. The CDR3 is 14 residues long. The CDR3 DNA follows: TGTGCCATCTCTGGGGTTTCTAGCACAGATACGCAGTATTTT. It encodes CAISGVSSTDTQYF.

The gene calls are TRBV5-8 and TRBJ1-1; D possibly corresponds to TRBD1 (5 bases). V lost 6 bases to trimming and J lost 5 bases, with 14 bases between them. The CDR3 totals 13 residues. Looked up from germline, CDR1 is SGHTS and CDR2 is YDEGEE. The CDR3 region is CASTPGGETEAFF. CDR3 DNA sequence: TGTGCCAGCACTCCTGGGGGGGAGACTGAAGCTTTCTTT.

This clone was picked up a small number of times. V is TRBV5-1 and J is TRBJ2-7; TRBD2 agrees at 7 bases. This CDR3 region has 16 residues. Trimming took 0 bases from V and 4 from J; bases not matched to a gene: 10. The germline V gene has CDR1 SGHRS and CDR2 YFSETQ. The CDR3 coding sequence is TGCGCCAGCAGCTTGGCCGGGAGGCAGCGACGTTACGAGCAGTACTTC. This encodes CASSLAGRQRRYEQYF.

V usage is TRBV29-1 and J usage is TRBJ2-5, with D perhaps TRBD1 or TRBD2 (5 bases each). The V and J ends lost 7 bases and 7 bases respectively, with 16 bases between them. The CDR3 sequence is 12 residues long. Germline V gene lookup returns CDR1 SQVTM and CDR2 ANQGSEA. The CDR3 nucleotides read TGCAGCGCCGGTCAGACTGGGGGGACCCAGTACTTC. It codes for CSAGQTGGTQYF.

The chain recombines TRBV19 with TRBJ2-4; 13 nucleotides line up with TRBD2. This CDR3 comprises 14 residues. The germline V gene encodes CDR1 LNHDA and CDR2 SQIVND (reference sequence). Trimming took 3 bases from V and 10 from J; bases not matched to a gene: 3. CDR3 protein: CASSIGLAGAIQYF. In nucleotides, the CDR3 is TGTGCCAGTAGTATTGGACTAGCGGGAGCGATTCAGTACTTC.

This clone was seen more than once but under ten times. The genes are TRBV6-8 and TRBJ2-7, with 11 bases fitting TRBD1. There are 17 residues in the CDR3. Germline V gives CDR1 MNHGY, CDR2 SAAAGT. The V and J ends lost 4 bases and 4 bases, in that order; junction bases with no gene match: 12. The CDR3 sequence: CASSSGTGGSGGYEQYF. CDR3 DNA: TGTGCCAGCAGTTCCGGGACAGGGGGTTCCGGTGGTTACGAGCAGTACTTC.

There are a few counts of this clone. The J gene is TRBJ2-7, the V gene TRBV6-8, with a possible D match to TRBD1 (6 bases). Germline V gene data show CDR1 as MNHGY and CDR2 as SAAAGT. Between the trimmed V and J ends, which lost 5 bases and 2 bases, there was a span of 10 bases. The length of the CDR3 is 13 residues. As DNA, the CDR3 is TGTGCCAGCAGTCCAAAGGGGGCCTACGAGCAGTACTTC. Protein product: CASSPKGAYEQYF.

This clone was seen only once. The V and J genes are TRBV5-1 and TRBJ2-7, with 9 bases identical to TRBD1. Germline assignment: CDR1 SGHRS and CDR2 YFSETQ. V lost 4 bases and J lost 5; bases outside the gene matches: 10. CDR3 length: 15 amino acids. This CDR3 reads CASSIAGTGSHEQYF. As DNA, the CDR3 is TGCGCCAGCAGCATTGCGGGGACAGGGTCCCACGAGCAGTACTTC.

This clone was observed a handful of times. The chain uses TRBV6-8 and TRBJ2-2; TRBD1 matches at 9 bases. Germline V lookup: CDR1 MNHGY, CDR2 SAAAGT. Losses at the gene ends were 7 bases for V and 4 bases for J; bases not matched to a gene: 4. The CDR3 covers 14 residues. CDR3 region: CASTMDRGTGELFF. For the CDR3, the DNA is TGTGCCAGCACTATGGACAGGGGCACCGGGGAGCTGTTTTTT.

This chain joins TRBV6-8 and TRBJ1-3, with 8 bases that match TRBD1. Germline trimming cut 7 bases from V and 5 bases from J; bases unmatched to any gene: 13. The CDR3 runs to 16 residues. Looked up from germline, CDR1 is MNHGY and CDR2 is SAAAGT. The CDR3 loop reads CASTTSDRGRRNTIYF. The CDR3 nucleotides are TGTGCCAGCACCACTTCAGACAGGGGACGGAGAAACACCATATATTTT.

The gene calls are TRBV6-8 and TRBJ1-2, with D uncertain. The CDR3 length is 13 residues. Between the trimmed V and J ends, which lost 3 bases and 5 bases, there was a span of 10 bases. Germline CDR1 and CDR2: MNHGY and SAAAGT. The CDR3 spells CASSYFPGYGYTF. The CDR3 DNA reads as TGTGCCAGCAGTTATTTTCCGGGATATGGCTACACCTTC.

J is TRBJ2-5 and V is TRBV7-6; perhaps TRBD1 as D (5 bases). The CDR3 covers 15 residues. Trimming left V 3 bases short and J 4 bases short, with 15 bases between. Germline assignment: CDR1 SGHVS and CDR2 FNYEAQ. CDR3 sequence (DNA): TGTGCCAGCAGCTTTGTAACTAAGGGGCCAGAGACCCAGTACTTC. It codes for CASSFVTKGPETQYF.

The CDR3 loop reads CASSLVGVGQPQHF. The CDR3 coding sequence is TGTGCCAGCAGCTTAGTCGGGGTAGGGCAGCCCCAGCATTTT. The V and J genes are TRBV11-3 and TRBJ1-5, with D hard to call. Germline CDR1 and CDR2: SGHNT and YENEEA. V lost 1 base to trimming and J lost 7 bases, with 11 bases between them. The CDR3 spans 14 residues. Together with reference TRBV11-3 and TRBJ1-5, the CDR3 gives the full variable domain: EAGVVQSPRYKIIEKKQPVAFWCNPISGHNTLYWYLQNLGQGPELLIRYENEEAVDDSQLPKDRFSAERLKGVDSTLKIQPAELGDSAVYLCASSLVGVGQPQHFGDGTRLSIL.

This clone was counted a few times. This chain links TRBV6-8 with TRBJ2-6; a weak D match, TRBD1 (7 bases). The germline CDR1 and CDR2 sequences are MNHGY and SAAAGT. V gave up 7 bases and J gave up 3 bases, with 13 bases separating them. The CDR3 is 15 amino acids. The CDR3 nucleotides are TGTGCCAGCAACTCAGGGGGGCTTGGGGCCAACGTCCTGACTTTC. Its protein is CASNSGGLGANVLTF.

This clone has only a few counts. V is TRBV15 and J is TRBJ2-1, with a tentative D call TRBD1 (6 bases). The CDR3 contains 14 residues. The germline CDR1 and CDR2 sequences are LNHNV and YYDKDF (reference sequence). V shed 11 bases and J shed 6 bases, with 20 bases lying between them. DNA for the CDR3: TGTGCCGCCGGACAGTTCTCGGCAACCAATGAGCAGTTCTTC. Its protein product is CAAGQFSATNEQFF.

In its sample, this clone was seen a few times. At one boundary the junction diverges from the germline segment, which might be a read error. The V call is TRBV6-1, the J call TRBJ1-5, with 7 bases matching TRBD1. This CDR3 region has 12 residues. The germline V gene encodes CDR1 MNHNS and CDR2 SASEGT. The DNA for the CDR3 is TGTGCCAGCAGTGAAGTCCCAGGGGGTCCCGTTTTT. Its translation: CASSEVPGGPVF.

The V gene is TRBV5-1, the J gene TRBJ2-2; 7 positions match TRBD2. CDR3 length: 16 amino acids. Germline lookup yields CDR1 SGHRS and CDR2 YFSETQ. The V and J ends lost 6 bases and 4 bases, in that order; junction bases with no gene match: 12. CDR3 DNA: TGCGCCAGCAAGGTGGGAGGGCGACGTGGCACCGGGGAGCTGTTTTTT. This sequence encodes CASKVGGRRGTGELFF.

This clone was detected many times. Here the CDR3 DNA reads TGTGCCAGCAGCTCATCCGTCGGACCTTACAATGAGCAGTTCTTC. This sequence encodes CASSSSVGPYNEQFF. V usage is TRBV11-3 and J usage is TRBJ2-1; D not certain. The CDR3 extends over 15 amino acids. V lost 4 bases and J 4 bases, leaving 14 bases between the germline ends. CDR1 SGHNT and CDR2 YENEEA come from the germline V gene.

The rearrangement joins TRBV30 to TRBJ2-6; no reliable D call. Trimming shortened V by 5 bases and J by 4 bases, and 12 bases separated the two germline ends. The CDR3 covers 14 residues. Looked up from germline, CDR1 is GTSNPN and CDR2 is SVGIG (reference sequence). The CDR3 sequence: CAWDWGTGANVLTF. The DNA for the CDR3 is TGTGCCTGGGACTGGGGTACCGGGGCCAACGTCCTGACTTTC.

This clone occurred a few times. The CDR3 here is CASRTYRGKAYEQYF. The CDR3 region has the DNA TGTGCCAGCAGAACTTACAGGGGAAAGGCCTACGAGCAGTACTTC. The chain is built from TRBV6-7 and TRBJ2-7; 7 bases line up with TRBD1. TRBV6-7 is flagged as an ORF with uncertain function. V shed 6 bases, J shed 2 bases, and the junction held 10 bases outside the gene matches. The CDR3 is 15 amino acids.

The CDR3 loop reads CASSRGGAGLAVYNEQFF. As DNA, the CDR3 is TGCGCCAGCAGCAGAGGAGGTGCGGGACTAGCGGTATACAATGAGCAGTTCTTC. The chain employs TRBV1 and TRBJ2-1; TRBD2 is the table's D call, not checked against the DNA. TRBV1 is reported as a pseudogene. The CDR3 totals 18 residues.

This clone was counted between two and nine times. The gene calls are TRBV6-7 and TRBJ2-1, with D tentatively TRBD2 (6 bases). TRBV6-7 is an ORF, with its function uncertain. The CDR3 loop spans 15 amino acids. V was pared by 4 bases and J by 9 bases, with 19 bases between. This CDR3 reads CASSSPGLTSLEQFF. The CDR3 DNA is TGTGCCAGCAGTTCGCCGGGACTTACCTCACTTGAGCAGTTCTTC.

The chain joins TRBV12-5 to TRBJ2-3, with D perhaps TRBD1 or TRBD2 (5 bases each). CDR3 length: 13 residues. Germline CDR1 reads LGHNT; CDR2 reads FRNRAP. CDR3 sequence: CASGQNVADTQYF. CDR3 coding DNA: TGTGCCAGCGGACAAAATGTGGCAGATACGCAGTATTTT.

This clone has just a few counts. The chain recombines TRBV6-8 with TRBJ2-7, with TRBD1 matching over 9 bases. Germline V gene lookup returns CDR1 MNHGY and CDR2 SAAAGT. This CDR3 has 15 amino acids. V shed 6 bases and J 5 bases; nucleotides not matched to a gene: 11. The chain's CDR3 is CASSRRGQGAHEQYF. CDR3 nucleotides: TGTGCCAGCAGCCGTCGGGGACAGGGAGCCCACGAGCAGTACTTC.

The V call is TRBV29-1, the J call TRBJ2-1; TRBD2 agrees at 10 bases. J was trimmed by 3 bases and V by 3 bases; bases with no gene match: 5. The CDR3 loop spans 15 amino acids. Germline V gives CDR1 SQVTM, CDR2 ANQGSEA. The CDR3 bases are TGCAGCGTTGATACTAGCGGGGAGCTCTACAATGAGCAGTTCTTC. It is translated as CSVDTSGELYNEQFF.

The chain joins TRBV14 to TRBJ2-1, with 13 bases matching TRBD2. CDR3 length equals 15 residues. The ends lost 4 bases at V and 8 bases at J; junction bases unmatched: 5. Germline assignment: CDR1 SGHDN and CDR2 FVKESK. The CDR3: CASSPEGLAGDEQFF. The CDR3 DNA reads TGTGCCAGCAGCCCAGAAGGACTAGCGGGAGATGAGCAGTTCTTC.